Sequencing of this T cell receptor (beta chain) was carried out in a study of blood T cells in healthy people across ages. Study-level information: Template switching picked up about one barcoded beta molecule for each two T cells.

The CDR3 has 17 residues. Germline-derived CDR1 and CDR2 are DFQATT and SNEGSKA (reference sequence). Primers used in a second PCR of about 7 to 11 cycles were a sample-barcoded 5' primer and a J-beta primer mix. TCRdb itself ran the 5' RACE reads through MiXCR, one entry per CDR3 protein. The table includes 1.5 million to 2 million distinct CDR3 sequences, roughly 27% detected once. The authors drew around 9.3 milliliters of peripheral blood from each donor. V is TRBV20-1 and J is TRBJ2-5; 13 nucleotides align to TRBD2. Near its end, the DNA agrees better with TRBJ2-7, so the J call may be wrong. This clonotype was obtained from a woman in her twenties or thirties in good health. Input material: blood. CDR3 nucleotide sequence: TGCAGTGCTAGAACGGGGACTAGCGGGGTGACCCCGTACGAGCAGTACTTC. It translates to CSARTGTSGVTPYEQYF.